Below are 17 T cell receptor beta chains sequenced from a single sample in a study of identifying expanded T cells in peripheral blood. Some clones are missing from TCRdb's copy, which holds only in-frame ones; the method was immunoSEQ multiplex PCR. The sample includes approximately 92,000 clones, 70% to 90% of them seen just once. Sequencing was done on a sample of blood. All receptors derive from a person aged 18 to 69 in good health.

V is TRBV19 and J is TRBJ1-2; D perhaps matches TRBD1 (6 bases). Germline V gene data show CDR1 as LNHDA and CDR2 as SQIVND (reference sequence). The ends were cut back, 5 bases at V and 4 bases at J, with 14 bases in the middle. The CDR3 is 14 amino acids. DNA of the CDR3: TGTGCCAGTAGTTCACTACAGGGACCCTATGGCTACACCTTC. It translates to CASSSLQGPYGYTF.

This clone was seen a single time. The rearrangement joins TRBV6-5 to TRBJ1-1; D remains unclear. Germline CDR1 and CDR2: MNHEY and SVGAGI. The CDR3 length is 12 residues. Trimming took 2 bases from V and 7 from J, leaving 8 bases between them. CDR3: CASSYNRIEAFF. The CDR3 DNA reads TGTGCCAGCAGTTACAATAGGATTGAAGCTTTCTTT.

Written as DNA, the CDR3 is TGTGCCAGCAGCCCTAGCACCCGCCAAGAGACCCAGTACTTC. It encodes CASSPSTRQETQYF. The V and J genes are TRBV5-4 and TRBJ2-5; a weak D match, TRBD2 (5 bases). This CDR3 comprises 14 residues. Trimming removed 4 bases at V and 1 base at J, with 11 bases between. From germline, CDR1 is SGHNT and CDR2 YYREEE (reference sequence).

This chain links TRBV6-1 with TRBJ2-5; TRBD2 agrees at 11 bases. CDR1 is MNHNS, CDR2 SASEGT, per germline. V was pared by 2 bases and J by 8 bases, with 16 bases of the junction left unmatched. This CDR3 is built from 18 residues. The CDR3 region is CASSEYSATSGTKRTQYF. CDR3 coding DNA: TGTGCCAGCAGTGAATATTCCGCGACTAGCGGGACTAAGAGAACCCAGTACTTC.

This clone appeared once. The CDR3 DNA reads TGTGCCAGCAGTGAAGGGGGGGACGATGGAAACACCATATATTTT. This translates into CASSEGGDDGNTIYF. J is TRBJ1-3 and V is TRBV2; possible D gene TRBD1, 5 bases. The CDR3 totals 15 residues. Germline loops: CDR1 SNHLY, CDR2 FYNNEI. The V gene lost 1 base and the J gene lost 3 bases, with 10 bases spanning the gap. The entire variable domain, with the rest obtained from reference TRBV2 and TRBJ1-3, is as follows: EPEVTQTPSHQVTQMGQEVILRCVPISNHLYFYWYRQILGQKVEFLVSFYNNEISEKSEIFDDQFSVERPDGSNFTLKIRSTKLEDSAMYFCASSEGGDDGNTIYFGEGSWLTVV.

The chain employs TRBV11-2 and TRBJ2-1; 7 bases align to TRBD1. Germline loops: CDR1 SGHAT, CDR2 FQNNGV. The trim removed 5 bases at V and 5 bases at J, leaving 6 bases unmatched. This CDR3 region has 14 residues. Here the CDR3 reads CASSQQGSHNEQFF. The CDR3 bases are TGTGCCAGCAGCCAACAGGGGTCGCACAATGAGCAGTTCTTC.

The chain links TRBV18 to TRBJ2-2, with 9 bases that match TRBD1. The CDR3 spans 16 residues. V shed 0 bases, J shed 1 base, and the junction held 0 bases outside the gene matches. CDR1 KGHSH and CDR2 LQKENI come from the germline V gene. The CDR3 spells CASSPPGQGNTGELFF. CDR3 DNA: TGTGCCAGCTCACCACCGGGACAGGGGAACACCGGGGAGCTGTTTTTT.

This clone was detected only once. The rearrangement links TRBV30 to TRBJ1-6; TRBD1 is a possible D gene (6 bases). The CDR3 runs to 15 residues. CDR1 is GTSNPN and CDR2 is SVGIG in the germline V gene (reference sequence). Trimming shortened V by 4 bases and J by 4 bases, and 14 bases separated the two germline ends. The CDR3 DNA reads TGTGCCTGGACAGGGGAGACAGCTTATAATTCACCCCTCCACTTT. Encoded protein: CAWTGETAYNSPLHF.

The V gene is TRBV5-6, the J gene TRBJ1-2; D remains ambiguous. CDR1 and CDR2 (germline): SGHDT, YYEEEE. Trimming shortened V by 1 base and J by 8 bases, and 6 bases separated the two germline ends. This CDR3 has 11 amino acids. CDR3 sequence reads: CASSLSGGYTF. As DNA, the CDR3 is TGTGCCAGCAGCTTGTCGGGAGGCTACACCTTC.

The CDR3 bases are TGTGCCAGCTCACCGGGGGCCCGGGATGGCTACACCTTC. Residues: CASSPGARDGYTF. The gene calls are TRBV18 and TRBJ1-2, with a weak D call TRBD1 (6 bases). The V and J ends lost 3 bases and 6 bases respectively, with 11 bases between them. Germline CDR1 reads KGHSH; CDR2 reads LQKENI. This CDR3 comprises 13 residues.

This clone was seen more than once but under ten times. The rearrangement joins TRBV29-1 to TRBJ1-6; 7 nucleotides align to TRBD1. CDR1 is SQVTM, CDR2 ANQGSEA, per germline. The ends lost 6 bases at V and 8 bases at J; junction bases unmatched: 4. This CDR3 spans 12 amino acids. The CDR3 region is CSVGQDDSPLHF. The DNA for the CDR3 is TGCAGCGTCGGACAGGATGATTCACCCCTCCACTTT.

The chain uses TRBV5-5 and TRBJ1-5; a weak D match, TRBD1 (6 bases). Per germline, CDR1 SGHKS and CDR2 YYEKEE (reference sequence). The V and J ends lost 4 bases and 0 bases respectively, with 11 bases between them. This CDR3 contains 15 residues. CDR3 region: CASSPTGASNQPQHF. The DNA of the CDR3 is TGTGCCAGCAGCCCGACAGGAGCTAGCAATCAGCCCCAGCATTTT.

The V call is TRBV19, the J call TRBJ1-1; D is unresolved. V lost 5 bases to trimming and J lost 2 bases, with 9 bases between them. This CDR3 spans 13 amino acids. Germline CDR1 reads LNHDA; CDR2 reads SQIVND (reference sequence). The chain's CDR3 is CASSYRSNTEAFF. CDR3 sequence (DNA): TGTGCCAGTAGTTACCGTTCAAACACTGAAGCTTTCTTT.

The chain recombines TRBV7-8 with TRBJ1-1, with D perhaps matching TRBD1 (6 bases). The CDR3 covers 15 residues. The germline CDR1 and CDR2 sequences are SGHVS and FQNEAQ. The V end lost 5 bases, the J end lost 4 bases, and 17 bases lay between the germline ends. This CDR3 is CASSPVVSDSTEAFF. In DNA form, the CDR3 reads TGTGCCAGCAGCCCGGTTGTTTCGGACAGCACTGAAGCTTTCTTT. Full variable domain (rest looked up from reference TRBV7-8 and TRBJ1-1): GAGVSQSPRYKVAKRGQDVALRCDPISGHVSLFWYQQALGQGPEFLTYFQNEAQLDKSGLPSDRFFAERPEGSVSTLKIQRTQQEDSAVYLCASSPVVSDSTEAFFGQGTRLTVV.

The genes are TRBV2 and TRBJ1-1; D ambiguous. From germline, CDR1 is SNHLY and CDR2 FYNNEI. V was shortened by 7 bases and J by 6 bases, with 15 bases between the two germline ends. The CDR3 runs to 13 residues. This chain's CDR3 is CASTPPGRAEAFF. As DNA, the CDR3 is TGTGCCAGCACCCCCCCGGGGAGGGCTGAAGCTTTCTTT.

The genes are TRBV5-4 and TRBJ2-5; D is unclear. Germline V gene sequence: CDR1 SGHNT, CDR2 YYREEE (reference sequence). Trimming took off 0 bases at V and 0 bases at J, with 12 bases between the two ends. This CDR3 contains 16 residues. CDR3 loop: CASSLEYSSYQETQYF. In DNA, the CDR3 is TGTGCCAGCAGCTTGGAGTACAGCTCATACCAAGAGACCCAGTACTTC.

The rearrangement links TRBV11-2 to TRBJ1-1; no firm D call. CDR1 is SGHAT, CDR2 FQNNGV, per germline. The V and J ends lost 1 base and 0 bases respectively, with 3 bases between them. This CDR3 region has 13 residues. DNA for the CDR3: TGTGCCAGCAGCTTAGGCATGAACACTGAAGCTTTCTTT. Translation gives CASSLGMNTEAFF. Using reference TRBV11-2 and TRBJ1-1 for the parts outside the CDR3, the full variable domain is EAGVAQSPRYKIIEKRQSVAFWCNPISGHATLYWYQQILGQGPKLLIQFQNNGVVDDSQLPKDRFSAERLKGVDSTLKIQPAKLEDSAVYLCASSLGMNTEAFFGQGTRLTVV.